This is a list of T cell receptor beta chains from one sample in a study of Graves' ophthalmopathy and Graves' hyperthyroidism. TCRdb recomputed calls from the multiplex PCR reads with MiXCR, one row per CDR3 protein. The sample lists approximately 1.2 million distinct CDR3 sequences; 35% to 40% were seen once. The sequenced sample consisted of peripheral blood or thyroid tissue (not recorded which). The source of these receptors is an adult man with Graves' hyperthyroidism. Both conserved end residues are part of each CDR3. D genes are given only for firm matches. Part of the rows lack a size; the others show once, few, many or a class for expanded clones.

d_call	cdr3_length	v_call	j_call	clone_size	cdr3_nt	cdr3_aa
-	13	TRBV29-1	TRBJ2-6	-	TGCAGCGCTGAGGGAGGTGGGGCCAACGTCCTGACTTTC	CSAEGGGANVLTF
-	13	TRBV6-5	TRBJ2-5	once	TGTGCCAGCACTCAAGTGGCCGAAAAGACCCAGTACTTC	CASTQVAEKTQYF
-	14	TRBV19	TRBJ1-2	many	TGTGCCAGTAGTAGCCCCTCAGACAGCTATGGCTACACCTTC	CASSSPSDSYGYTF
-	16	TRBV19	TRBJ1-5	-	TGTGCCAGTAGTATAATCACCGGGCCTCTCAATCAGCCCCAGCATTTT	CASSIITGPLNQPQHF
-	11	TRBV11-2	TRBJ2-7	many	TGTGCCAGCAGCTTGTTGGAGCAGCAGTACTTC	CASSLLEQQYF
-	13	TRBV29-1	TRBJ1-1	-	TGCAGCGTTGAAAGTGCGGGAGTCGGGGAAGCTTTCTTT	CSVESAGVGEAFF
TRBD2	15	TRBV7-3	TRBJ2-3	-	TGTGCCAGCAGCTTAGGACTAGCGGGACGAGATACGCAGTATTTT	CASSLGLAGRDTQYF
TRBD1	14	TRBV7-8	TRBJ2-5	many	TGTGCCAGCAGAAAGACAGGGGGCGGAGAGACCCAGTACTTC	CASRKTGGGETQYF
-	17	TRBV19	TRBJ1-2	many	TGTGCCAGTAGTCCAACCGGGACGCGATTAGCTAACTATGGCTACACCTTC	CASSPTGTRLANYGYTF
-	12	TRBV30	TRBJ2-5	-	TGTGCCTGGACAGGAAACCGGGACTCGCCCTACTTC	CAWTGNRDSPYF
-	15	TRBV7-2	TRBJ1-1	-	TGTGCCAGCAGTGCTCCCTCCCAGGGAGGAACTGAAGCTTTCTTT	CASSAPSQGGTEAFF
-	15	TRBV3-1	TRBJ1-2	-	TGTGCCAGCAGACAAAGGTCCCAGGGGATGGGTGGCTACACCTTC	CASRQRSQGMGGYTF
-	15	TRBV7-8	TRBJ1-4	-	TGTGCCAGCATCCATACCCCAGGGCCTAATGAAAAACTGTTTTTT	CASIHTPGPNEKLFF
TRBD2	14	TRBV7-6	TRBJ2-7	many	TGTGCCAGCAGCAAGACTAGCGGGACCTACGAGCAGTACTTC	CASSKTSGTYEQYF